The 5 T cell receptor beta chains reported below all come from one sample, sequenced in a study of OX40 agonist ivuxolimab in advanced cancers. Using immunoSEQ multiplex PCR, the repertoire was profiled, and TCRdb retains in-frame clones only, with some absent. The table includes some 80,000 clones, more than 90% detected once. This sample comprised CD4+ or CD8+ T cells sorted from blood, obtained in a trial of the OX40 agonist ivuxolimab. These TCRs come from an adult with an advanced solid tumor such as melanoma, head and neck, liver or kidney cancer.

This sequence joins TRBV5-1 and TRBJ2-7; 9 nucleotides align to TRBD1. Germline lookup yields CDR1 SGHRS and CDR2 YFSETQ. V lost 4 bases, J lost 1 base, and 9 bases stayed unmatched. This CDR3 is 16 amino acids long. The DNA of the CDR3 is TGCGCCAGCAGCCCCGGAGCTGGACAGGGGTCCTACGAGCAGTACTTC. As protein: CASSPGAGQGSYEQYF.

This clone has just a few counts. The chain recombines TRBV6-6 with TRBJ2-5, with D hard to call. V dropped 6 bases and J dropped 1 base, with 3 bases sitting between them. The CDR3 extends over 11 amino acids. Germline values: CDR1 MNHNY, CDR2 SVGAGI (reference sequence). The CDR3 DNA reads TGTGCCAGCAGGGGCCAAGAGACCCAGTACTTC. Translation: CASRGQETQYF.

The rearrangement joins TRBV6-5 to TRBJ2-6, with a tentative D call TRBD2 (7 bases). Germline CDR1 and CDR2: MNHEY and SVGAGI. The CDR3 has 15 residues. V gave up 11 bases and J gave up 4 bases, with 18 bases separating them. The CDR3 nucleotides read TGTGCCTCTCGGGGGGCGCTTAGGGGGGCCAACGTCCTGACTTTC. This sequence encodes CASRGALRGANVLTF.

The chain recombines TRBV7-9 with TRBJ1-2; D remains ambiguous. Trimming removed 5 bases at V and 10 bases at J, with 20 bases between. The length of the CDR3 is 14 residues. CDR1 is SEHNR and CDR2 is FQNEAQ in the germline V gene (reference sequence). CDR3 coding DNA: TGTGCCAGCAGCCCTAAGGACTGGGGTGGGGACTACACCTTC. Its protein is CASSPKDWGGDYTF.

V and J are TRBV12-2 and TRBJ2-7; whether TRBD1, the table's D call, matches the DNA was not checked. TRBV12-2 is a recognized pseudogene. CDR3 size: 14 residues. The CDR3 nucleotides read TGTGCAAGCAACGAACCGGGACAGGGGTGGGAGCAGTACTTC. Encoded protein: CASNEPGQGWEQYF.